This section outlines one TCR beta chain sequence together with its context. These data are taken from a study of PD-L1 blockade in urothelial cancer. Time point in this sample: peripheral blood 6 weeks after treatment start. Trimming cost V 7 bases and J 2 bases; bases outside gene matches: 1. The germline CDR1 and CDR2 sequences are MNHNY and SVGAGI (reference sequence). The CDR3 loop spans 12 amino acids. Generated by immunoSEQ multiplex PCR, the TCRdb table keeps only in-frame clones and is missing some. The table has 40,000 to 50,000 clones, around 82% seen once. Sequencing was performed on PBMCs, taken around atezolizumab (anti-PD-L1) treatment. This receptor was identified in a man between 60 and 70 years old with urothelial cancer. The rearrangement links TRBV6-6 to TRBJ2-5, with 7 bases aligning to TRBD2. Written as DNA, the CDR3 is TGTGCCAGCAAGCGGGGTCAAGAGACCCAGTACTTC. Translation gives CASKRGQETQYF.